These 22 T cell receptor beta chains were all obtained from the same sample, sequenced in a study of cytomegalovirus exposure and HLA in healthy donors. PCR used 60 Vbeta primers and 13 Jbeta primers. The protocol was immunoSEQ multiplex PCR, while the TCRdb copy is restricted to in-frame clones and leaves out a portion. The sample totals 180,000 or so clones. Sequencing was performed on PBMCs. Receptor source: a boy younger than 18 in good health and CMV-seronegative.

The chain employs TRBV5-6 and TRBJ2-5; 8 bases map to TRBD2. The V gene's germline CDR1 is SGHDT and CDR2 YYEEEE. The CDR3 covers 16 residues. The junction had 6 bases not matched to a gene; V was cut back by 1 base and J by 1 base. The DNA of the CDR3 is TGTGCCAGCAGCTTGACTAGCGGAACATTCCAAGAGACCCAGTACTTC. Protein: CASSLTSGTFQETQYF.

This chain joins TRBV25-1 and TRBJ2-3, with no clear D. The CDR3 has 11 amino acids. Germline V lookup: CDR1 MGHDK, CDR2 SYGVNS. Trimming pared 8 bases from V and 1 base from J, leaving 4 bases between. The CDR3, as DNA: TGTGCCAGCCTTGGCACAGATACGCAGTATTTT. This sequence encodes CASLGTDTQYF.

The rearrangement uses TRBV9 and TRBJ2-7; 7 bases map to TRBD1. Unmatched junction bases numbered 8, after V lost 5 bases and J lost 3 bases. Germline CDR1 and CDR2: SGDLS and YYNGEE. CDR3 length: 14 amino acids. DNA for the CDR3: TGTGCCAGCAGTCCTGGGCCAGGGGGCTACGAGCAGTACTTC. Its translation: CASSPGPGGYEQYF. Looking up the rest from reference TRBV9 and TRBJ2-7 gives the full variable domain: DSGVTQTPKHLITATGQRVTLRCSPRSGDLSVYWYQQSLDQGLQFLIQYYNGEERAKGNILERFSAQQFPDLHSELNLSSLELGDSALYFCASSPGPGGYEQYFGPGTRLTVT.

The chain couples TRBV18 to TRBJ2-5, with TRBD2 as a possible D gene (5 bases). CDR3 length: 14 residues. V lost 3 bases to trimming and J lost 7 bases, with 15 bases between them. From germline, CDR1 is KGHSH and CDR2 LQKENI. The DNA for the CDR3 is TGTGCCAGCTCACCTCTGGGAGAGCACGGGACCCAGTACTTC. Protein sequence: CASSPLGEHGTQYF.

The chain couples TRBV28 to TRBJ1-5; TRBD1 matches 9 bases. CDR1 and CDR2 from the germline V gene are MDHEN and SYDVKM. The CDR3 is 18 amino acids. The V segment lost 3 bases and the J segment 1 base; nucleotides outside the gene matches: 10. In DNA form, the CDR3 reads TGTGCCAGCAGTTTTCTAAACAACAGGGGGCTCAGCAATCAGCCCCAGCATTTT. Its protein is CASSFLNNRGLSNQPQHF.

The rearrangement joins TRBV27 to TRBJ1-2; 7 bases fit TRBD1. V lost 2 bases and J lost 5; bases outside the gene matches: 2. CDR1 and CDR2 (germline): MNHEY, SMNVEV (reference sequence). The length of the CDR3 is 13 residues. CDR3 nucleotide sequence: TGTGCCAGCAGTTTAGCAGGGGGGTATGGCTACACCTTC. Encoded protein: CASSLAGGYGYTF.

The chain combines TRBV14 with TRBJ1-3; D not certain. The CDR3 has 12 residues. Looked up from germline, CDR1 is SGHDN and CDR2 is FVKESK. The germline V and J ends were trimmed by 5 bases and 3 bases, with 5 bases remaining between them. The CDR3 is CASSFIGNTIYF. The CDR3 DNA is TGTGCCAGCAGCTTTATTGGAAACACCATATATTTT.

This sequence joins TRBV25-1 and TRBJ1-1; weak D call: TRBD1 (6 bases). There are 11 residues in the CDR3. CDR1 and CDR2 (germline): MGHDK, SYGVNS. Trimming pared 5 bases from V and 11 bases from J, leaving 12 bases between. CDR3 nucleotides: TGTGCCAGCAGTCTACAGGGATGGGCTTTCTTT. Amino acids: CASSLQGWAFF.

The genes are TRBV7-9 and TRBJ2-5; D uncertain. The CDR3 runs 12 residues. Germline V gene data show CDR1 as SEHNR and CDR2 as FQNEAQ (reference sequence). V was pared by 5 bases and J by 5 bases, with 9 bases between. The CDR3 DNA follows: TGTGCCAGCAGCGCGAATTGGGAGACCCAGTACTTC. As protein: CASSANWETQYF.

The V and J genes are TRBV7-2 and TRBJ1-2; TRBD1 is a possible D gene (6 bases). The CDR3 spans 16 residues. V was trimmed by 1 base and J by 2 bases, leaving 14 bases between them. Germline-derived CDR1 and CDR2 are SGHTA and FQGNSA. The CDR3 reads CASSLDRDRRNYGYTF. The CDR3 DNA reads as TGTGCCAGCAGCTTAGACAGGGATCGCCGAAACTATGGCTACACCTTC.

The V gene is TRBV19, the J gene TRBJ2-2; 8 nucleotides agree with TRBD1. Germline trimming cut 5 bases from V and 6 bases from J; bases unmatched to any gene: 8. From germline, CDR1 is LNHDA and CDR2 SQIVND (reference sequence). The length of the CDR3 is 15 residues. The CDR3 bases are TGTGCCAGTAGTGCCTATGACAGGGGACCCGGGGAGCTGTTTTTT. Encoded protein: CASSAYDRGPGELFF.

This rearrangement joins TRBV21-1 to TRBJ1-4; no DNA check was done on the table's D call, TRBD1. TRBV21-1 is a documented pseudogene. The CDR3 runs 16 residues. The CDR3 here is CASSMVFGTVNEKLFF. The CDR3 bases are TGTGCCAGCAGCATGGTTTTCGGGACAGTCAATGAAAAACTGTTTTTT.

This chain joins TRBV6-5 and TRBJ1-4; possibly TRBD1 for D (5 bases). The CDR3 totals 16 residues. Germline V gene lookup returns CDR1 MNHEY and CDR2 SVGAGI. V lost 2 bases, J lost 2 bases, and 12 bases lay in between. CDR3: CASSYHGGSTNEKLFF. In nucleotides, the CDR3 is TGTGCCAGCAGTTACCATGGGGGGTCGACTAATGAAAAACTGTTTTTT.

The chain has TRBV7-3 and TRBJ1-1; D remains ambiguous. Germline assignment: CDR1 SGHTA and CDR2 FQGTGA. The CDR3 sequence is 13 residues long. V lost 5 bases and J 6 bases, leaving 13 bases between the germline ends. The CDR3 DNA sequence: TGTGCCAGCAGCCCCCGCGCGGGCTCTGAAGCTTTCTTT. This translates into CASSPRAGSEAFF.

This chain connects TRBV7-9 to TRBJ1-1, with TRBD1 matching 10 bases. Trimming at V came to 0 bases and at J to 4 bases, leaving 2 bases not matched to a gene. This CDR3 is built from 15 residues. Per the germline V gene, CDR1 is SEHNR and CDR2 is FQNEAQ (reference sequence). The CDR3 reads CASSLADRGSTEAFF. CDR3 coding DNA: TGTGCCAGCAGCTTAGCGGACAGGGGGTCCACTGAAGCTTTCTTT. Looking up the rest from reference TRBV7-9 and TRBJ1-1 gives the full variable domain: DTGVSQNPRHKITKRGQNVTFRCDPISEHNRLYWYRQTLGQGPEFLTYFQNEAQLEKSRLLSDRFSAERPKGSFSTLEIQRTEQGDSAMYLCASSLADRGSTEAFFGQGTRLTVV.

The rearrangement uses TRBV6-1 and TRBJ1-1; tentative D call: TRBD1 (6 bases). Germline V gives CDR1 MNHNS, CDR2 SASEGT. V was trimmed by 10 bases and J by 3 bases, leaving 15 bases between them. The CDR3 spans 13 residues. The CDR3: CATMTEGDTEAFF. DNA of the CDR3: TGTGCCACGATGACTGAGGGGGACACTGAAGCTTTCTTT.

The rearrangement links TRBV5-5 to TRBJ1-4; 9 positions agree with TRBD1. Germline CDR1 reads SGHKS; CDR2 reads YYEKEE (reference sequence). V gave up 2 bases and J gave up 8 bases; unmatched junction bases: 7. This CDR3 has 15 amino acids. Here the CDR3 DNA reads TGTGCCAGCAGCTTCCCGGGACAGGGACAAGAAAAACTGTTTTTT. This gives the protein CASSFPGQGQEKLFF. The variable domain in full, completed from reference TRBV5-5 and TRBJ1-4, reads DAGVTQSPTHLIKTRGQQVTLRCSPISGHKSVSWYQQVLGQGPQFIFQYYEKEERGRGNFPDRFSARQFPNYSSELNVNALLLGDSALYLCASSFPGQGQEKLFFGSGTQLSVL.

This rearrangement joins TRBV4-1 to TRBJ2-7; TRBD1 is a possible D gene (5 bases). This CDR3 has 12 amino acids. Trimming shortened V by 11 bases and J by 3 bases, and 14 bases separated the two germline ends. Germline V lookup: CDR1 MGHRA, CDR2 YSYEKL. The CDR3 coding sequence is TGCGCCTCCATGGGGCCCCACTACGAGCAGTACTTC. Amino acids: CASMGPHYEQYF.

The V gene is TRBV5-1, the J gene TRBJ2-2, with 12 bases identical to TRBD2. The J segment lost 7 bases and the V segment lost 4 bases, leaving 11 bases of the junction unmatched. The CDR3 consists of 17 residues. Germline CDR1 is SGHRS and CDR2 is YFSETQ. The CDR3 sequence: CASSATSGGSIFGELFF. The CDR3 DNA reads TGCGCCAGCAGCGCAACTAGCGGGGGGTCCATCTTCGGGGAGCTGTTTTTT.

V is TRBV7-8 and J is TRBJ2-5; TRBD2 matches at 13 bases. The V segment lost 4 bases and the J segment 3 bases; nucleotides outside the gene matches: 11. The CDR3 is 18 residues long. From germline, CDR1 is SGHVS and CDR2 FQNEAQ. The CDR3 sequence is CASSWGLAGRVFEETQYF. CDR3 coding DNA: TGTGCCAGCAGCTGGGGACTAGCGGGGAGGGTTTTTGAAGAGACCCAGTACTTC.

The J gene is TRBJ1-5, the V gene TRBV4-1, with 7 bases identical to TRBD1. The CDR3 extends over 17 amino acids. The junction had 9 bases not matched to a gene; V was cut back by 4 bases and J by 0 bases. Germline V lookup: CDR1 MGHRA, CDR2 YSYEKL. CDR3 in DNA: TGCGCCAGCAGCCTCAACTGGGACAGTTCTAGCAATCAGCCCCAGCATTTT. It codes for CASSLNWDSSSNQPQHF.

The genes are TRBV7-8 and TRBJ2-7; 9 nucleotides align to TRBD1. After removal of 1 base from V and 2 bases from J, the junction contained 12 bases not matched to a gene. There are 18 residues in the CDR3. Germline V gene lookup returns CDR1 SGHVS and CDR2 FQNEAQ. CDR3 in DNA: TGTGCCAGCAGCTTAGAGAGCACAGGGGGCGTCTTGACCTACGAGCAGTACTTC. Protein: CASSLESTGGVLTYEQYF.